One and the same sample provided the 27 T cell receptor beta chains below, sequenced in a study of blood T cell repertoires in COVID-19 (dated by TCRdb to about 2020). Receptors were amplified or captured by the immunoSEQ multiplex PCR assay. TCRdb stores this immuneACCESS table with in-frame sequences only. Part of the clones is absent; in the studies checked, under half of the shortfall reflects unresolved V genes, and no reason is known for the rest. This sample comprises around 100,000 clones, approximately 87% of them detected only once. 15% of the sample goes to the ten largest clones. The sample was peripheral blood. The source of these receptors is a human donor in a cohort sampled during active COVID-19.

The chain carries TRBV5-1 and TRBJ1-2; unclear D gene. Looked up from germline, CDR1 is SGHRS and CDR2 is YFSETQ. Between the trimmed V and J ends, which lost 0 bases and 4 bases, there was a span of 7 bases. This CDR3 contains 13 residues. The CDR3 loop is CASSLDSSYGYTF. The CDR3 nucleotides are TGCGCCAGCAGCTTGGACAGTAGCTATGGCTACACCTTC.

The chain recombines TRBV19 with TRBJ1-2; D ambiguous. The CDR3 extends over 13 amino acids. The germline CDR1 and CDR2 sequences are LNHDA and SQIVND (reference sequence). V lost 4 bases and J 4 bases, leaving 10 bases between the germline ends. The CDR3 here is CASSTTIGYGYTF. In DNA, the CDR3 is TGTGCCAGTAGTACTACTATAGGCTATGGCTACACCTTC.

The chain is built from TRBV6-6 and TRBJ1-5; 10 nucleotides agree with TRBD1. The CDR3 loop spans 16 amino acids. With 0 bases clipped from V and 4 bases from J, the junction kept 3 bases outside the gene matches. Germline CDR1 and CDR2: MNHNY and SVGAGI (reference sequence). CDR3 in DNA: TGTGCCAGCAGTTACTCCGGGACAGGGGTAAATCAGCCCCAGCATTTT. This encodes CASSYSGTGVNQPQHF.

The chain recombines TRBV21-1 with TRBJ1-5; the D call TRBD1 from the table was never checked on the DNA. TRBV21-1 is termed a pseudogene. This CDR3 has 16 amino acids. The CDR3 DNA follows: TGTGACACACAGCTCTCCCGGGACAGCTGTTGTCAGCCCCAGCATTTT. It codes for CDTQLSRDSCCQPQHF.

The chain links TRBV4-2 to TRBJ1-5; 7 nucleotides line up with TRBD1. Germline CDR1 is LGHNA and CDR2 is YNFKEQ. V shed 0 bases, J shed 1 base, and the junction held 9 bases outside the gene matches. This CDR3 comprises 18 residues. CDR3 residues: CASSQDRDSVVSNQPQHF. CDR3 nucleotide sequence: TGTGCCAGCAGCCAAGATCGGGACAGCGTCGTGAGCAATCAGCCCCAGCATTTT.

This chain connects TRBV12-5 to TRBJ2-4, with no clear D. With 0 bases removed from V and 0 bases from J, the gap between germline ends came to 12 bases. The CDR3 contains 17 residues. Germline loops: CDR1 LGHNT, CDR2 FRNRAP. CDR3 region: CASGLVRSGIAKNIQYF. The CDR3 DNA is TGTGCTAGTGGTTTGGTACGGTCAGGAATAGCCAAAAACATTCAGTACTTC.

The genes are TRBV28 and TRBJ2-1, with TRBD2 matching over 9 bases. Germline CDR1 is MDHEN and CDR2 is SYDVKM. J was trimmed by 7 bases and V by 8 bases; bases with no gene match: 9. The CDR3 has 14 residues. CDR3 amino acids: CASYSGSIGNEQFF. The CDR3 nucleotides are TGTGCCAGCTATAGCGGGAGTATCGGTAATGAGCAGTTCTTC.

This chain uses TRBV28 with TRBJ2-7; D is unresolved. The CDR3 consists of 12 residues. Germline CDR1 and CDR2: MDHEN and SYDVKM. The V end was cut by 6 bases, the J end by 4 bases, with 10 bases between. The CDR3 bases are TGTGCCAGCAGCCTACAGAGATACGAGCAGTACTTC. This gives the protein CASSLQRYEQYF.

The chain uses TRBV5-5 and TRBJ2-2; TRBD1 matches at 7 bases. The CDR3 totals 17 residues. The trim removed 1 base at V and 0 bases at J, leaving 6 bases unmatched. Germline loops: CDR1 SGHKS, CDR2 YYEKEE (reference sequence). CDR3 coding DNA: TGTGCCAGCAGCTTGAATCCAGGGGGTACGAACACCGGGGAGCTGTTTTTT. It encodes CASSLNPGGTNTGELFF.

The chain uses TRBV5-1 and TRBJ2-5, with a tentative D call TRBD2 (6 bases). Germline values: CDR1 SGHRS, CDR2 YFSETQ. The V end lost 4 bases, the J end lost 5 bases, and 12 bases lay between the germline ends. This CDR3 is built from 13 residues. The CDR3 DNA is TGCGCCAGCAGCAGCTCGGGAGTCGAGACCCAGTACTTC. It codes for CASSSSGVETQYF.

The V call is TRBV27, the J call TRBJ2-3; the D is unclear. The CDR3 is 13 residues long. V was cut by 4 bases and J by 2 bases, with 7 bases left in between. The germline gives CDR1 MNHEY, CDR2 SMNVEV (reference sequence). CDR3: CASSSPLTDTQYF. The DNA for the CDR3 is TGTGCCAGCAGTTCCCCTCTCACAGATACGCAGTATTTT.

V usage is TRBV6-5 and J usage is TRBJ1-1; tentative D call: TRBD1 (6 bases). Germline loops: CDR1 MNHEY, CDR2 SVGAGI. This CDR3 comprises 15 residues. Trimming left V 1 base short and J 1 base short, with 10 bases between. The CDR3, as DNA: TGTGCCAGCAGTTACTTGACAGGACCGAACACTGAAGCTTTCTTT. Translated, it gives CASSYLTGPNTEAFF.

J is TRBJ1-2 and V is TRBV19, with D possibly matching TRBD1 (6 bases). The CDR3 runs 14 residues. Looked up from germline, CDR1 is LNHDA and CDR2 is SQIVND (reference sequence). V lost 5 bases to trimming and J lost 6 bases, with 16 bases between them. CDR3 coding DNA: TGTGCCAGTAGTCCAGACAGGCGGTACGATGGCTACACCTTC. Protein product: CASSPDRRYDGYTF.

This chain joins TRBV2 and TRBJ2-3; 7 nucleotides align to TRBD1. V dropped 2 bases and J dropped 2; count of bases not matched to a gene: 13. This CDR3 contains 18 residues. CDR1 and CDR2 from the germline V gene are SNHLY and FYNNEI. Here the CDR3 reads CASSERFLQGVITDTQYF. In DNA, the CDR3 is TGTGCCAGCAGTGAAAGGTTCTTGCAGGGGGTAATCACAGATACGCAGTATTTT.

This sequence joins TRBV5-1 and TRBJ2-7; tentative D call: TRBD1 (5 bases). The CDR3 consists of 16 residues. Trimming shortened V by 2 bases and J by 0 bases, and 15 bases separated the two germline ends. CDR1 SGHRS and CDR2 YFSETQ come from the germline V gene. In nucleotides, the CDR3 is TGCGCCAGCAGCTTTAATGTACAGGTTAGCTCCTACGAGCAGTACTTC. This encodes CASSFNVQVSSYEQYF.

The chain joins TRBV7-9 to TRBJ2-7; TRBD1 matches 11 bases. The CDR3 is made up of 16 amino acids. The V segment lost 7 bases and the J segment 7 bases; nucleotides outside the gene matches: 15. CDR1 is SEHNR, CDR2 FQNEAQ, per germline (reference sequence). The CDR3 spells CASTNYLGQGAGEQYF. In DNA, the CDR3 is TGTGCCAGCACTAACTACCTCGGACAGGGGGCGGGAGAGCAGTACTTC.

The chain is built from TRBV4-1 and TRBJ2-5; weak D call: TRBD1 (5 bases). Trimming pared 0 bases from V and 4 bases from J, leaving 15 bases between. Looked up from germline, CDR1 is MGHRA and CDR2 is YSYEKL. There are 16 residues in the CDR3. The CDR3 sequence is CASSQDITGLGETQYF. The CDR3 DNA follows: TGCGCCAGCAGCCAAGATATAACAGGATTAGGAGAGACCCAGTACTTC.

The rearrangement links TRBV6-4 to TRBJ2-1, with D possibly being TRBD1 (6 bases). Trimming removed 3 bases at V and 6 bases at J, with 12 bases between. This CDR3 spans 14 amino acids. CDR1 MRHNA and CDR2 SNTAGT come from the germline V gene. DNA for the CDR3: TGTGCCAGCAGTGATTACGGGACATCCAATGAGCAGTTCTTC. Its protein product is CASSDYGTSNEQFF.

The rearrangement uses TRBV29-1 and TRBJ2-1; tentative D call: TRBD2 (6 bases). Germline V lookup: CDR1 SQVTM, CDR2 ANQGSEA. The CDR3 loop spans 13 amino acids. V was pared by 4 bases and J by 4 bases, with 11 bases between. The CDR3 nucleotides read TGCAGCGTTGCGGGGACTCTATACAATGAGCAGTTCTTC. Its translation is CSVAGTLYNEQFF.

This chain joins TRBV5-1 and TRBJ2-7; D unclear. Germline V gene sequence: CDR1 SGHRS, CDR2 YFSETQ. The V end lost 3 bases, the J end lost 5 bases, and 15 bases lay between the germline ends. The CDR3 runs to 14 residues. The CDR3, as DNA: TGCGCCAGCAGCTCCCCCGTTACTGGGCACGAGCAGTACTTC. It is translated as CASSSPVTGHEQYF.

The J gene is TRBJ2-2, the V gene TRBV5-5; D is undetermined. CDR1 is SGHKS and CDR2 is YYEKEE in the germline V gene (reference sequence). CDR3 length: 15 residues. The ends were cut back, 5 bases at V and 1 base at J, with 12 bases in the middle. DNA for the CDR3: TGTGCCAGCAGTCTTTTCCGTTTGAACACCGGGGAGCTGTTTTTT. The encoded protein is CASSLFRLNTGELFF.

V and J are TRBV7-9 and TRBJ2-4; 7 bases align to TRBD1. The CDR3 extends over 14 amino acids. The V gene's germline CDR1 is SEHNR and CDR2 FQNEAQ (reference sequence). V dropped 4 bases and J dropped 1; count of bases not matched to a gene: 1. CDR3 loop: CASSSTGAKNIQYF. The CDR3 DNA sequence: TGTGCCAGCAGCTCGACAGGGGCCAAAAACATTCAGTACTTC.

The gene calls are TRBV6-1 and TRBJ1-3, with D hard to call. The V end lost 1 base, the J end lost 0 bases, and 13 bases lay between the germline ends. The CDR3 length is 17 residues. CDR1 is MNHNS, CDR2 SASEGT, per germline. CDR3 DNA sequence: TGTGCCAGCAGTGAAGAAAGGCAGACTTTCTCTGGAAACACCATATATTTT. Translation gives CASSEERQTFSGNTIYF.

The genes are TRBV20-1 and TRBJ2-7, with a possible D match to TRBD2 (5 bases). The CDR3 has 12 residues. The germline V and J ends were trimmed by 3 bases and 3 bases, with 9 bases remaining between them. Germline loops: CDR1 DFQATT, CDR2 SNEGSKA (reference sequence). CDR3 residues: CSASLLGYEQYF. The DNA of the CDR3 is TGCAGTGCTAGTTTACTAGGCTACGAGCAGTACTTC.

V gene TRBV12-3 or TRBV12-4 combines with J gene TRBJ2-5; D unresolved. V lost 8 bases, J lost 5 bases, and 15 bases lay in between. The CDR3 sequence is 13 residues long. The chain's CDR3 is CASCMPGWETQYF. CDR3 DNA: TGTGCCAGCTGTATGCCAGGATGGGAGACCCAGTACTTC.

This clone has a handful of counts. This chain joins TRBV7-9 and TRBJ2-5; perhaps TRBD2 as D (6 bases). The CDR3 is made up of 14 amino acids. Germline V gives CDR1 SEHNR, CDR2 FQNEAQ (reference sequence). Between the trimmed V and J ends, which lost 5 bases and 5 bases, there was a span of 15 bases. CDR3 bases: TGTGCCAGCAGCCCCGCAAATGGGGGGGAGACCCAGTACTTC. Translation gives CASSPANGGETQYF.

This clone was seen only once. The CDR3 reads CASSPGTSGGDTQYF. DNA for the CDR3: TGTGCCAGCAGTCCCGGGACTAGCGGGGGAGATACGCAGTATTTT. J is TRBJ2-3 and V is TRBV27; 14 bases line up with TRBD2. With 5 bases clipped from V and 5 bases from J, the junction kept 3 bases outside the gene matches. Germline V gene data show CDR1 as MNHEY and CDR2 as SMNVEV (reference sequence). This CDR3 comprises 15 residues.